The T cell receptor beta chain described here comes from a study of blood T cell repertoires in COVID-19. Study context: Acute-phase and convalescent COVID-19 samples originated in the United States, Italy and Spain. Nucleic acid was either cDNA or gDNA, and it came from T cells, B-cell-depleted T cells, or PBMCs.

Germline V CDR1 and CDR2: SNHLY, FYNNEI. The CDR3 is 15 amino acids. V was clipped by 6 bases and J by 4 bases, with 19 bases between them. Source study methods: Counts of nucleated cells, estimated from reference gene primer amplification, were obtained. TCRdb's table, derived via immunoSEQ multiplex PCR, lists solely in-frame clones and lacks some. The DNA was the basis for D and trimming; V, J and clone size are from that table. The profile shows about half a million clones, about 88% of them singletons. The gene calls are TRBV2 and TRBJ2-7, with D maybe TRBD1 (6 bases). This TCR was recovered from a man aged 18 to 30 with COVID-19, enrolled during active disease. Sample: peripheral blood. The CDR3 protein is CASRGSLDSIYEQYF. The CDR3 region has the DNA TGTGCCAGCAGGGGCTCTCTGGACAGCATTTACGAGCAGTACTTC.